This TCR beta chain was sequenced during a study of shared clonotypes between healthy human individuals. The table came from immunoSEQ multiplex PCR; TCRdb's copy has only in-frame clones and leaves some out. In the table there are fewer than 400,000 clones, around two thirds of which are singletons. Germline V gene lookup returns CDR1 SGHAT and CDR2 FQDESV (reference sequence). V lost 6 bases and J 2 bases, leaving 14 bases between the germline ends. CDR3 size: 14 residues. Sequencing was performed on memory CD4+ T cells sorted from blood. This sample's subset: CD45RA-negative fraction. The receptor comes from a man younger than 45 in good health. The V gene is TRBV11-1, the J gene TRBJ2-7; possible D gene TRBD1, 5 bases. The chain's CDR3 is CASSPGRGTYEQYF. In nucleotides, the CDR3 is TGTGCCAGCAGTCCCGGTAGGGGTACCTACGAGCAGTACTTC. The full variable domain, rest sourced from reference TRBV11-1 and TRBJ2-7, is EAEVAQSPRYKITEKSQAVAFWCDPISGHATLYWYRQILGQGPELLVQFQDESVVDDSQLPKDRFSAERLKGVDSTLKIQPAELGDSAMYLCASSPGRGTYEQYFGPGTRLTVT.